This TCR beta chain was captured in a study of T cells in women clearing cervical HPV infection. Study details: Only a few women had HLA typing results available.

Comments on this clone: Its target is not known.

TCRdb's table, derived via immunoSEQ multiplex PCR, lists solely in-frame clones and lacks some. The sample holds tens of thousands of clones. General study points: Richness differences could reflect unmeasured T-cell content per sample. Cases and controls were distinguished at AUC approximately 0.81 by richness and V genes.

The material sequenced was blood buffy coat. This receptor was taken from a woman aged 18 to 75 with a cervical HPV16 infection that either progressed to CIN3+ or cleared (not recorded which).

The CDR3 loop reads CASSVHNEQFF. The DNA read from the CDR3 is TGTGCCAGCAGCGTCCACAATGAG. The chain recombines TRBV2 with TRBJ2-1; D ambiguous. The read ends 3 residues before the CDR3 terminus; that terminus is restored from the germline J gene. Germline values: CDR1 SNHLY, CDR2 FYNNEI. The CDR3 totals 11 residues. V lost 6 bases and J 5 bases, leaving 5 bases between the germline ends.